What follows describes a single T cell receptor (beta chain). What it recognizes is unknown. This CDR3 contains 15 residues. V was pared by 2 bases and J by 4 bases, with 5 bases of the junction left unmatched. CDR1 and CDR2 from the germline V gene are DFQATT and SNEGSKA (reference sequence). The data belong to a study of CD8+CD57+ T cells in acquired aplastic anemia. The overall study: On average, sorted CD4+ and CD8+ cells gave 2.5 to 4 ug of DNA.

Individuals selected for sequencing had exhibited CD8+CD57+ cell expansion on flow cytometry. Sampling of blood occurred while the patients had still received no therapy. CDR3 and TCR beta VDJ profiling relied on a genomic DNA template. In TCRdb, the reads were re-called with MiXCR into one record per CDR3 protein. The table lists over 250,000 distinct CDR3 sequences, 45% to 65% of them singletons. Broader study findings: About 29 CD8+ CDR3 sequences occurred in both the patients and the controls.

Sequenced input: sorted CD4+, CD8+, or CD8+CD57+ T cells (not recorded which) from PBMCs. The genes are TRBV20-1 and TRBJ1-2; 12 nucleotides align to TRBD1. This receptor was obtained from a human donor with aplastic anemia. In DNA, the CDR3 is TGCAGTGCTAGACCAGGGACAGGGGGCCCCTATGGCTACACCTTC. Protein sequence: CSARPGTGGPYGYTF.